This T cell receptor beta chain was profiled in a study of blood T cell repertoires in COVID-19 (dated by TCRdb to the early 2020s). Regarding the complete study: Samples covering the acute and convalescent phases of COVID-19 were provided by collaborators in the United States, Italy and Spain. The repertoires were released in a freely available public database intended as a resource for research on the immune response to SARS-CoV-2. Where available, HLA class I and class II types were obtained from metadata supplied by the sample provider rather than from assay-based typing. The samples were drawn from two sources: the first 160 participants of the ongoing ImmuneRACE study, and about 1,300 subjects contributed by 6 global collaborators. A de-identified subject ID, COVID-19 status, age in years and sex were almost always included in the sample metadata. The material from the prospective study consisted of cDNA or gDNA derived from T cells, B-cell-depleted T cells, or PBMCs. Subjects who had been exposed to COVID-19, were actively infected with it, or had recovered from it provided the deeply sampled blood TCRbeta repertoires that made up the dataset. Overall study outcomes, separate from this receptor: The amount of clinical and demographic metadata varied by source and participant and was provided uncurated.

TCRbeta CDR3 regions were amplified from genomic DNA by means of the immunoSEQ Assay, a bias-controlled multiplex PCR. Turning to the authors' computational methods: Nucleated cell counts per sample were estimated from amplification of reference gene primers within the assay. Sequence reads were collapsed and filtered to measure the absolute abundance of every unique TCRbeta CDR3 rearrangement. For each sample, productive Simpson clonality was calculated by taking the square root of Simpson's diversity index across productive rearrangements. TCRdb retrieved this table from immuneACCESS and kept in-frame rearrangements only. Not all clones are present; in checked studies, unresolved V genes account for under half, and no reason is known for the remainder. From that table come the V and J calls and clone size; the DNA was used to work out D and trimming. Counted in this sample were 95,000 to 150,000 clones; approximately 81% of them appeared once. Of the sample, under 45% is held by the ten largest clones.

Comments on this clone: The clone's antigen remains unknown. Within one base of it there is no much larger clone, and no base qualities were kept.

Collaborating institutions collected whole blood in K2EDTA tubes following their own protocols. Collaborator samples were shipped for TCRbeta analysis as frozen whole blood, isolated PBMCs, or DNA extracted from either sample type. As encoded in the germline V gene, CDR1 is MDHEN while CDR2 is SYDVKM. The cysteine opens and the phenylalanine closes a CDR3 of 15 amino acids. The sequence is cut down to CDR3 DNA, 45 bases in frame from base 1. Trimming removed 6 bases from V and 3 bases from J, leaving 14 bases between the germline ends. This sequence originates from a man in his forties with active or convalescent COVID-19. The sequence links TRBV28 to TRBJ1-4, and the D gene may be TRBD1, 5 bases matching. The specimen sequenced was peripheral blood. The CDR3 protein is CASRVPGGANEKLFF. Here is the DNA: TGTGCCAGCAGGGTTCCGGGAGGGGCTAATGAAAAACTGTTTTTT.